This TCR beta chain stems from a study of tissue T cells after allogeneic stem cell transplantation. Study observations and caveats: Across patients, clones rarely overlapped, yet motif clusters were shared tissue-specifically. Anatomically similar tissues had similar TCR repertoires within each patient.

Method: immunoSEQ multiplex PCR; TCRdb's copy keeps in-frame clones and lacks some. The profile covers about 20,000 clones, with 60% to 75% appearing a single time and approximately 1% taken by the ten largest. The germline V gene encodes CDR1 NNHNN and CDR2 SYGAGS (reference sequence). The CDR3 contains 12 residues. The J segment lost 6 bases and the V segment lost 2 bases, leaving 0 bases of the junction unmatched. Note on this clone: What it recognizes is unknown. Germline and genes: mouse. The read ends 1 residue shy of where the CDR3 ends; the end is completed using the germline J gene.

Sequenced input: spleen. V is TRBV13-2 and J is TRBJ2-4, with 7 bases identical to TRBD2. The receptor was isolated from a female BALB/c mouse in good health. This strain has MHC haplotype H2-d. CDR3 sequence reads: CASGELGNTLYF. CDR3 DNA (partial): TGTGCCAGCGGTGAACTGGGGAACACCTTGTAC.